This T cell receptor (beta chain) was obtained from a study of long-term antiretroviral therapy in people with HIV. Study-wide results and limits: Those clones which expanded before ART made up the dominant part of the repertoire at all time points.

At survey level, the immunoSEQ assay was run in its v3.0 version. Only in-frame clones appear in the TCRdb table, and some are missing; sequencing was by immunoSEQ multiplex PCR. Of around 30,000 clones listed, over 90% are singletons. From germline, CDR1 is SGHTA and CDR2 FQGTGA. This CDR3 has 13 residues. Trimming stripped 5 bases from V and 6 bases from J, with 11 bases between. At least one PBMC sample before ART and at least two after were required. Of note for this clone: Antigen unknown.

This sample comprised unsorted PBMCs, obtained 6.2 years after starting antiretroviral therapy. V and J are TRBV7-3 and TRBJ2-1, with D perhaps TRBD1 (5 bases). This receptor was taken from a man aged 40-55 years with HIV. As DNA, the CDR3 is TGTGCCAGCAGCCGCCCAGGGATCAATGAGCAGTTCTTC. It translates to CASSRPGINEQFF.